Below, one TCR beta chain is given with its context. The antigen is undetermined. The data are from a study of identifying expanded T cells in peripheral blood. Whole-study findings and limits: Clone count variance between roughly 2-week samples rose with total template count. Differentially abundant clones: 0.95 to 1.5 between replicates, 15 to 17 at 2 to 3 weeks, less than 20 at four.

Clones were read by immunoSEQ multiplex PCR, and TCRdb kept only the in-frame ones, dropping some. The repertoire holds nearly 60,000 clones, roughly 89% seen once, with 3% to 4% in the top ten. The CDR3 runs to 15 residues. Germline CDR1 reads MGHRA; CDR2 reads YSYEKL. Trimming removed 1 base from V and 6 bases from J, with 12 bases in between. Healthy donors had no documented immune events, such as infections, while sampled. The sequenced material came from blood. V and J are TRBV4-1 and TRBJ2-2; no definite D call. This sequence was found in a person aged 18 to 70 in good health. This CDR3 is CASSQGLQIPGELFF. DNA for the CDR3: TGCGCCAGCAGCCAAGGACTCCAGATCCCCGGGGAGCTGTTTTTT.